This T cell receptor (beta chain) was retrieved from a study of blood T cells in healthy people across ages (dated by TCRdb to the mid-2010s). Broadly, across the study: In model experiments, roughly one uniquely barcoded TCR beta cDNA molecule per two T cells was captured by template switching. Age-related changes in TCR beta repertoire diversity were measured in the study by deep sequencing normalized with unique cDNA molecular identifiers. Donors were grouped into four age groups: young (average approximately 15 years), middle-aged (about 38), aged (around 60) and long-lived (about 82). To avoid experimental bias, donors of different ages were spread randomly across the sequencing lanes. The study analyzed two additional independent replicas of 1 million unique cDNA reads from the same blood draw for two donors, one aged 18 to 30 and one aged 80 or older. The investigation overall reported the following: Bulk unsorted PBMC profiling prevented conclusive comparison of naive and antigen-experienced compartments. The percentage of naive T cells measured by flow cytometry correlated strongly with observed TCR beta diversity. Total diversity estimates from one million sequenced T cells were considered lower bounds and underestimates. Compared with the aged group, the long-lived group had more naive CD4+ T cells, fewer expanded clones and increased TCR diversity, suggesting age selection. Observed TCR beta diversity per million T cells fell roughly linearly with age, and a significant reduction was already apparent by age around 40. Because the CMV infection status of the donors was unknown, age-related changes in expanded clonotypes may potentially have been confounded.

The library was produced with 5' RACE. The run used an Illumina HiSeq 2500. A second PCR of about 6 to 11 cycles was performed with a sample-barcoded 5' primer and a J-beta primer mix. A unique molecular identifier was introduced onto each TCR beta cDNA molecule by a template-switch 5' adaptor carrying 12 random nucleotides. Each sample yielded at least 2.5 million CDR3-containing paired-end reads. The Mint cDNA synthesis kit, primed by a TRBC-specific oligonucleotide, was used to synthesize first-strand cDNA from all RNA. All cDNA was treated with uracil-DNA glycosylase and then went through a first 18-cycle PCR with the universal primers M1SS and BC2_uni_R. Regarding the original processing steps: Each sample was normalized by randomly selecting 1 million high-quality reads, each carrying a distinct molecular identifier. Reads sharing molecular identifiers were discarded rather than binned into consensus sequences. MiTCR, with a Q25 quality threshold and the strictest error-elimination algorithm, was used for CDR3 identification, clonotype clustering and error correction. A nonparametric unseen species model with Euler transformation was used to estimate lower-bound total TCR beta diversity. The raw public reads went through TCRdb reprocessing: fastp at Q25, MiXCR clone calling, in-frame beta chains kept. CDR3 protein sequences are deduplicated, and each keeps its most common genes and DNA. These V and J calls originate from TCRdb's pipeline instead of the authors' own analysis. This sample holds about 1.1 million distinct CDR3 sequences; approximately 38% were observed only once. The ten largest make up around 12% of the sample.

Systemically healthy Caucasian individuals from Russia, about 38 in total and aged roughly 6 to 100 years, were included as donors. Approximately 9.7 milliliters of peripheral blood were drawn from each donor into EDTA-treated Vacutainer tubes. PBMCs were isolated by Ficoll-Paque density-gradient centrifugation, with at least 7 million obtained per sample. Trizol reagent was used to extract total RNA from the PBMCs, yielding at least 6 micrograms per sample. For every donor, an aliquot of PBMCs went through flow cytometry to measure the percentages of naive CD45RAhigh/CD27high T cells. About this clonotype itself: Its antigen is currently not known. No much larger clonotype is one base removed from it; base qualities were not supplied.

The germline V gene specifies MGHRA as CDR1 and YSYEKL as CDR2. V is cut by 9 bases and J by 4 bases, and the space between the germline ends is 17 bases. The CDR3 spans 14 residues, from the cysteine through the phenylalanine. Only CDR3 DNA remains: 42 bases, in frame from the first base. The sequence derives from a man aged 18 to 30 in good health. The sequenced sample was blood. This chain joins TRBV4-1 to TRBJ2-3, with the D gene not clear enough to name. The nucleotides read TGCGCCAGAGGCCCCCCTCTAGTTGCAGATACGCAGTATTTT. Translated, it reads CARGPPLVADTQYF.